These T cell receptor beta chains were read from a single sample in a study of tumor T cells in aggressive B-cell lymphoma. Sequencing used immunoSEQ multiplex PCR; TCRdb keeps in-frame clones, though not all of them. In the table there are 2,500 to 3,500 clones, about 69% of which are singletons. The sample comprised tumor tissue. Receptors were obtained from an adult with diffuse large B cell lymphoma. Both conserved end residues are part of each CDR3.

>TRBV10-3
CAIRTSSYEQYF
>TRBV6-5
CASSSLVNTEAFF
>TRBV2
CASKAPLQREHVDEQFF
>TRBV15
CATSRDRLVFEQFF
>TRBV11-2
CASTLQGNSYEQYF
>TRBV18
CASSPATGHLHF
>TRBV6-1
CASSAGILSSGNTIYF
>TRBV28
CASSLEALYEQYF
>TRBV11-3
CASSLGDRGKETQYF
>TRBV19
CASSLSSGRLYNEQFF
>TRBV28
CASSFSRGVYYNEQFF
>TRBV5-1
CASSARGTANTGELFF
>TRBV6-4
CASSPDRSTGELFF
>TRBV11-2
CASSLGSGRFGTDTQYF
>TRBV28
CASSLGKGLGGYTF
>TRBV4-2
CASSQEGQFYGYTF
>TRBV5-1
CASSLEVGGGDYNEQFF
>TRBV18
CASSPPGTGSLYEQYF
>TRBV14
CASSQVQAVNTGELFF